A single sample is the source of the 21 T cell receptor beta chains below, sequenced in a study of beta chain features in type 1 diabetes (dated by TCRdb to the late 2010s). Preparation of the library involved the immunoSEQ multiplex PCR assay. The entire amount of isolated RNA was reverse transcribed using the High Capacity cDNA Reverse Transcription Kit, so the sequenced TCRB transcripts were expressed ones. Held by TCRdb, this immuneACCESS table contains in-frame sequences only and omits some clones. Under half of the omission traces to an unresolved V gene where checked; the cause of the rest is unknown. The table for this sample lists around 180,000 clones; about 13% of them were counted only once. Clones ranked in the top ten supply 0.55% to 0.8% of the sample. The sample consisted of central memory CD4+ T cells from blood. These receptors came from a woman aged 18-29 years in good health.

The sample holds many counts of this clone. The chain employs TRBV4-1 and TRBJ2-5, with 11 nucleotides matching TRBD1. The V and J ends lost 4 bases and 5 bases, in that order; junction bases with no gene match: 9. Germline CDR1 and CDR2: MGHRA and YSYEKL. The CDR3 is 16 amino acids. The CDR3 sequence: CASSLTRTGGRETQYF. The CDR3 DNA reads TGCGCCAGCAGCCTAACGAGGACAGGGGGCAGGGAGACCCAGTACTTC.

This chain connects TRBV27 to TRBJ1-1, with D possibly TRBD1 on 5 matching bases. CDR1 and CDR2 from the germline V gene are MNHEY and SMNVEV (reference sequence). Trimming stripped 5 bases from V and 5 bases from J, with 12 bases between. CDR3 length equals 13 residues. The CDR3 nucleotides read TGTGCCAGCAGTATCAGGGTAAGGACTGAAGCTTTCTTT. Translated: CASSIRVRTEAFF.

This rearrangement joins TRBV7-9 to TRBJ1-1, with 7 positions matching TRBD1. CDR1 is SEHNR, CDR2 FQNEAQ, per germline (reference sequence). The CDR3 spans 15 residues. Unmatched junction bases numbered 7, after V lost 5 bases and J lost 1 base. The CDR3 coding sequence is TGTGCCAGCAGCGCCAACAGGGGCGGGAACACTGAAGCTTTCTTT. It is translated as CASSANRGGNTEAFF.

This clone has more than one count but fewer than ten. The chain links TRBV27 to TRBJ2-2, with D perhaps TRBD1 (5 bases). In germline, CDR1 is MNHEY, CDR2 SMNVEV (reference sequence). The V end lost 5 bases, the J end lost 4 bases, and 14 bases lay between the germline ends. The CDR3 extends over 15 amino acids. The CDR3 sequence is CASSPRTTFTGELFF. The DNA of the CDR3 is TGTGCCAGCAGTCCCAGGACAACGTTCACCGGGGAGCTGTTTTTT.

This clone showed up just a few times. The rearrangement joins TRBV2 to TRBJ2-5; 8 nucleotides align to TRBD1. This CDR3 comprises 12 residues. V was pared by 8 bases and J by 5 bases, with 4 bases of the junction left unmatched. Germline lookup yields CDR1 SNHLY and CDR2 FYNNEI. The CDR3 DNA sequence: TGTGCCAGCCAGGGGGCAGGGGAGACCCAGTACTTC. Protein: CASQGAGETQYF.

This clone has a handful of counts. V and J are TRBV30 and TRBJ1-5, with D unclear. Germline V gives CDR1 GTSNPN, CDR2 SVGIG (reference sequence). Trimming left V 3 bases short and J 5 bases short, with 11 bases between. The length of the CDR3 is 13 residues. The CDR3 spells CAWSGRLHQPQHF. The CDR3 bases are TGTGCCTGGAGCGGGAGACTCCATCAGCCCCAGCATTTT. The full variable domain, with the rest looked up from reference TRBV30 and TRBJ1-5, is SQTIHQWPATLVQPVGSPLSLECTVEGTSNPNLYWYRQAAGRGLQLLFYSVGIGQISSEVPQNLSASRPQDRQFILSSKKLLLSDSGFYLCAWSGRLHQPQHFGDGTRLSIL.

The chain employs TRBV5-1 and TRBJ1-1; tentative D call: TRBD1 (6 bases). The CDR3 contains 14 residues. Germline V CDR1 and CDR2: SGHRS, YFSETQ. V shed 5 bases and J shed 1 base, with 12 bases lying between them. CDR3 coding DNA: TGCGCCAGCAGACGACAGGCTTCGAACACTGAAGCTTTCTTT. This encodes CASRRQASNTEAFF. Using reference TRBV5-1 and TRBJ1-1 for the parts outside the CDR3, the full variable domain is KAGVTQTPRYLIKTRGQQVTLSCSPISGHRSVSWYQQTPGQGLQFLFEYFSETQRNKGNFPGRFSGRQFSNSRSEMNVSTLELGDSALYLCASRRQASNTEAFFGQGTRLTVV.

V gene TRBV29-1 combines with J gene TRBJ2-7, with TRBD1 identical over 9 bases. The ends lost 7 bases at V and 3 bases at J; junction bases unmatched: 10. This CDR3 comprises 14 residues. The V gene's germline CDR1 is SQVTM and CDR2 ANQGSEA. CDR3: CSARDREPSYEQYF. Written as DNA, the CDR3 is TGCAGCGCCCGGGACAGGGAGCCGAGCTACGAGCAGTACTTC.

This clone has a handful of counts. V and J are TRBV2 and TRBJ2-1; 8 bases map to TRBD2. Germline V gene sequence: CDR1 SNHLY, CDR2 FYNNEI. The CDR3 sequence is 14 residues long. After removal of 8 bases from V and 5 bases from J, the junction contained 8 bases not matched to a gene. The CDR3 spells CASVLGLVDNEQFF. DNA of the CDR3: TGTGCCAGCGTGTTGGGACTAGTCGACAATGAGCAGTTCTTC.

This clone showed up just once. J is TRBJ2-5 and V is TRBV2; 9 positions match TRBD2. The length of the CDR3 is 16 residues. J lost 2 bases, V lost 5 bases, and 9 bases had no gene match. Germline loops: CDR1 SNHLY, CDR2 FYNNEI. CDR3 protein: CASSIGLAPIQETQYF. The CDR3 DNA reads TGTGCCAGCAGTATAGGACTAGCGCCCATACAAGAGACCCAGTACTTC.

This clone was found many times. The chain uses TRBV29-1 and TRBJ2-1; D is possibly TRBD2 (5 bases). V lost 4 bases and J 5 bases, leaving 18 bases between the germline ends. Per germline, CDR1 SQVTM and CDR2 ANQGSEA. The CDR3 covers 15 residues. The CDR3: CSVGPQSGYNNEQFF. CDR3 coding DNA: TGCAGCGTTGGGCCACAGAGCGGTTACAACAATGAGCAGTTCTTC.

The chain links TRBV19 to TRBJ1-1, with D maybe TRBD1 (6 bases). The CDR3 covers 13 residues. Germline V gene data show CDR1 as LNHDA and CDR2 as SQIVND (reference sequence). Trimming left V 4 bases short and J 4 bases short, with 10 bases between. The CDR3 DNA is TGTGCCAGTAGTAGACAGGTGGGCACTGAAGCTTTCTTT. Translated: CASSRQVGTEAFF. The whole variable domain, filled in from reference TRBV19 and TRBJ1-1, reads DGGITQSPKYLFRKEGQNVTLSCEQNLNHDAMYWYRQDPGQGLRLIYYSQIVNDFQKGDIAEGYSVSREKKESFPLTVTSAQKNPTAFYLCASSRQVGTEAFFGQGTRLTVV.

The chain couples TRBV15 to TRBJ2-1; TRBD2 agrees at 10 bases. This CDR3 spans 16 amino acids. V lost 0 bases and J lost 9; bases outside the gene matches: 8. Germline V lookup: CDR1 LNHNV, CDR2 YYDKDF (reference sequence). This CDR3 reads CATSRDKSGRAIEQFF. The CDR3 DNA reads TGTGCCACCAGCAGAGATAAGAGCGGGAGGGCCATTGAGCAGTTCTTC.

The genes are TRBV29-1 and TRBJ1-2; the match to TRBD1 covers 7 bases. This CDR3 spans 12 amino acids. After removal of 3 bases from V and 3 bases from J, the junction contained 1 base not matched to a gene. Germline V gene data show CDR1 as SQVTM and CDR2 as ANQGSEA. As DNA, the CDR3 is TGCAGCGTTGAGGGGACAGACTATGGCTACACCTTC. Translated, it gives CSVEGTDYGYTF.

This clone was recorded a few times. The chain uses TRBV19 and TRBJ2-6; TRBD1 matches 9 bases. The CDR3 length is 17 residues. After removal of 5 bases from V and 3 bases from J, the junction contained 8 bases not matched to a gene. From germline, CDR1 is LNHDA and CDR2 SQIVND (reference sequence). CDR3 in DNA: TGTGCCAGTAGTCTGGACAGGGGAGAGTTTGGGGCCAACGTCCTGACTTTC. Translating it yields CASSLDRGEFGANVLTF.

CDR3 protein: CASSYRTSGRLEQFF. The DNA for the CDR3 is TGTGCCAGCAGTTATAGAACTAGCGGGAGACTCGAGCAGTTCTTC. The chain has TRBV27 and TRBJ2-1, with TRBD2 matching over 11 bases. V lost 4 bases, J lost 10 bases, and 9 bases stayed unmatched. From germline, CDR1 is MNHEY and CDR2 SMNVEV (reference sequence). The CDR3 spans 15 residues.

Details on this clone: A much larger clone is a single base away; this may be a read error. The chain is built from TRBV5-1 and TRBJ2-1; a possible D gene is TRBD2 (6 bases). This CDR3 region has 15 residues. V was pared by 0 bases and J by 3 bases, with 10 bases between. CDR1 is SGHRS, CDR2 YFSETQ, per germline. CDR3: CASSLAVAVYNEQFF. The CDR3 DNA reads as TGCGCCAGCAGCTTGGCGGTAGCGGTCTACAATGAGCAGTTCTTC.

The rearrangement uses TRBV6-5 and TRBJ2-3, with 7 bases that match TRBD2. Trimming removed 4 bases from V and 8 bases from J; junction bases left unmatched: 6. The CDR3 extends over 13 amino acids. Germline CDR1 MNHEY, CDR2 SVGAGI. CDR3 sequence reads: CASSLGGLTTQYF. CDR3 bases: TGTGCCAGCAGTTTGGGGGGACTAACTACGCAGTATTTT.

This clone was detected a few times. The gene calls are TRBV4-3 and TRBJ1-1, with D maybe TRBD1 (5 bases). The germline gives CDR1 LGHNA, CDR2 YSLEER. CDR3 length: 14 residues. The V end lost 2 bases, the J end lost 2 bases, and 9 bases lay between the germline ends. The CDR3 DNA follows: TGCGCCAGCAGCCAACAACAGGTCAACACTGAAGCTTTCTTT. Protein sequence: CASSQQQVNTEAFF.

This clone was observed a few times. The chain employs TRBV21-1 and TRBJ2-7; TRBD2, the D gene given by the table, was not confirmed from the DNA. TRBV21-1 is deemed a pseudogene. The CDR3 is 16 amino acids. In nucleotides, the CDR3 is TGTGCCAGCACCCCGGGACTAGCGGGAGGGCTCCGCGAGCAGTACTTC. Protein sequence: CASTPGLAGGLREQYF.

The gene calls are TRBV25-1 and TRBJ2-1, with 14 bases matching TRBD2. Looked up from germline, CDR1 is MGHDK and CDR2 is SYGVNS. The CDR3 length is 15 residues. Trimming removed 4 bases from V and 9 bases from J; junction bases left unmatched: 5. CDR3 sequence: CASSAGTSGSVEQFF. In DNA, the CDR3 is TGTGCCAGCAGTGCGGGGACTAGCGGGAGTGTTGAGCAGTTCTTC.